This T cell receptor beta chain was recovered during a study of beta chain features in type 1 diabetes (dated by TCRdb to the late 2010s). Notes on the research overall: Mean age, gender distribution, total cell number and subset yield did not differ between patients and healthy donors. A total of 100 million to 140 million sorted cells were examined across all samples, and the number of cells per subset was strongly correlated with RNA yield. Naive and central memory subsets were obtained from all 30 or so donors, but regulatory and stem cell-like memory subsets were isolated from only 8 patients and about eight healthy donors. In the study, recently diagnosed type 1 diabetes patients and matched healthy donors were compared on the TCRB repertoires of their sorted circulating CD4+ T cell subsets. Study-wide findings and limitations: Because small numbers of individuals were included in the HLA sub-analyses, any influence of HLA type on TCRB rearrangement was left unresolved. At VDJ recombination sites, patients with type 1 diabetes made fewer insertions and deleted more nucleotides, a pattern implying thymic rearrangement abnormalities. Type 1 diabetes patients showed a moderate but significant shortening of TCRB CDR3 length in all four CD4+ subsets. Because cDNA was sequenced instead of genomic DNA, activated cells with high expression could be over-represented, although the groups did not differ in activation or CD3 levels. PCR may preferentially amplify shorter templates, but because patient and control samples were amplified and corrected together, any resulting skew would affect both groups equally. Naive, central memory and regulatory TCRB repertoires appeared more similar among patients than among healthy donors.

The germline V gene provides CDR1 SQVTM and CDR2 ANQGSEA. Here V drops 4 bases and J drops 6 bases, and the junction holds 6 bases not matched to any gene. The CDR3 runs 13 residues from the cysteine to the phenylalanine. Only the CDR3 DNA is retained, 39 bases long and in frame from the first base. A single peripheral blood draw of about 116 mL on average was collected from each donor into heparinised tubes. Naive, central memory, regulatory and stem cell-like memory CD4+ T cells were sorted on a BD FACSAria II using a panel including CD45RO, CCR7, CD25, CD127, CD95 and CD27. Every sorted population had a purity above 95%. PBMCs were separated immediately by Lymphoprep density gradient centrifugation and were stained directly, without being cultured. So that batch effects would be minimized, each experiment stained and sorted samples in pairs, pairing one healthy donor with one patient. Note on this clone: Its recognized antigen is unknown. Base qualities were left out, and no much larger clone turns up one base away.

The entire amount of isolated RNA was reverse transcribed using the High Capacity cDNA Reverse Transcription Kit, so the sequenced TCRB transcripts were expressed ones. Deep immunoSEQ sequencing was applied to naive, central memory and regulatory T cell samples, giving an average of roughly 3.5 million total reads per sample. After sorted cells were lysed in RLT buffer, RNA was extracted with DNase-treated RNeasy Micro or Mini kits, with the choice depending on cell number. Each cell subset was processed on its own to prevent cross-contamination, while patient and healthy donor samples were processed together. The immunoSEQ multiplex PCR was used to amplify TCRB sequences from cDNA, yielding 87-bp fragments that span the CDR3 region. Sequencing of the amplicons was performed on the Illumina HiSeq platform. The study's processing was this. PCR bias was computationally corrected using synthetic template baselines, reads within Hamming distance 2 were collapsed, and singletons that could not be merged were discarded. By aligning reads against IMGT, V, D and J genes, CDR3 length, and insertions or deletions at six rearrangement sites were assigned. Within each subset, clonotype counts were normalized to the number of sorted cells before true diversity and Gini coefficients were calculated with the tcR R package. Repertoire sharing was quantified using the overlap coefficient calculated on TCRB nucleotide sequences. Sourced from immuneACCESS, this table was stored by TCRdb with only in-frame sequences that have V and J called. A share of the clones is absent; for the studies checked, an unresolved V gene accounts for under half, and the remainder has no known explanation. V and J calls and clone size come straight from that table; D and trimming were deduced from the DNA. In this sample the table shows 120,000 or so clones, about 15% of which occur a single time. Clones ranked in the top ten supply approximately 2.3% of the sample.

Recombination linked TRBV29-1 to TRBJ2-1, and 7 junctional nucleotides match TRBD1. The sample taken for sequencing was central memory CD4+ T cells from blood. This TCR was sampled from a man aged 25-45 years with type 1 diabetes. In nucleotide form, the sequence is TGCAGCGTTGTGGCCTCAGGGGGCAATGAGCAGTTCTTC. Its product reads: CSVVASGGNEQFF.